Listed below are T cell receptor beta chains from one sample, sequenced in a study of T cells expressing NK-cell markers. TCRdb reanalyzed the 5' RACE reads, giving one entry per CDR3 protein sequence and no DNA. In all, the sample yields approximately 380,000 distinct CDR3 sequences. The specimen sequenced was blood T cells: a sorted CD56 or NKG2C T cell subset, CD4+ or CD8+ T cells, or bulk PBMC T cells (not recorded which). The receptor set was obtained from a man between 18 and 69 years old in good health. Each CDR3 is given with its conserved first and last residue.

j_gene: TRBJ2-2; v_gene: TRBV7-9; CDR3aa: CASSIARGTNTGELFF
j_gene: TRBJ2-7; v_gene: TRBV20-1; CDR3aa: CSARERGGGEQYF
j_gene: TRBJ2-4; v_gene: TRBV5-1; CDR3aa: CASSWRYRDGIQYF
j_gene: TRBJ2-1; v_gene: TRBV6-1; CDR3aa: CASGRRGAGFNEQFF
j_gene: TRBJ1-5; v_gene: TRBV5-8; CDR3aa: CASSPYRADQPQHF
j_gene: TRBJ2-1; v_gene: TRBV7-8; CDR3aa: CASSISLSSYNEQFF
j_gene: TRBJ2-2; v_gene: TRBV12-3/TRBV12-4; CDR3aa: CASSLISPRGTGELFF
j_gene: TRBJ1-1; v_gene: TRBV5-1; CDR3aa: CASTYNTGNTEAFF
j_gene: TRBJ2-1; v_gene: TRBV7-2; CDR3aa: CASSNSGGAKIEQFF
j_gene: TRBJ2-4; v_gene: TRBV18; CDR3aa: CASSPGTGVAKNIQYF
j_gene: TRBJ2-7; v_gene: TRBV20-1; CDR3aa: CSASRQGVRGEQYF
j_gene: TRBJ1-5; v_gene: TRBV6-5; CDR3aa: CASSNRNQPQHF
j_gene: TRBJ1-5; v_gene: TRBV5-5; CDR3aa: CASSLDARARVPQHF
j_gene: TRBJ2-7; v_gene: TRBV3-1; CDR3aa: CASSQVFGGAADEQYF
j_gene: TRBJ1-1; v_gene: TRBV5-1; CDR3aa: CASSPLDRGSTEAFF
j_gene: TRBJ2-1; v_gene: TRBV5-1; CDR3aa: CASSLADRDWNEQFF
j_gene: TRBJ2-3; v_gene: TRBV12-3/TRBV12-4; CDR3aa: CASSFSGRILTDTQYF
j_gene: TRBJ2-7; v_gene: TRBV5-1; CDR3aa: CASSLANPSGGFYEQYF
j_gene: TRBJ2-5; v_gene: TRBV25-1; CDR3aa: CASSGGSETQYF
j_gene: TRBJ2-5; v_gene: TRBV7-9; CDR3aa: CASSPGLAGPREETQYF
j_gene: TRBJ1-1; v_gene: TRBV18; CDR3aa: CASSIGQGSTEAFF
j_gene: TRBJ2-7; v_gene: TRBV2; CDR3aa: CASSEVFAGVDEQYF
j_gene: TRBJ1-2; v_gene: TRBV7-2; CDR3aa: CASSLGFGGLLGYTF
j_gene: TRBJ2-7; v_gene: TRBV20-1; CDR3aa: CSAEDPGQRGLEQYF
j_gene: TRBJ1-2; v_gene: TRBV6-1; CDR3aa: CASSARTGGGGYTF
j_gene: TRBJ2-7; v_gene: TRBV20-1; CDR3aa: CSARQNSYEQYF
j_gene: TRBJ1-1; v_gene: TRBV6-5; CDR3aa: CASSFGGGRGNTEAFF
j_gene: TRBJ2-7; v_gene: TRBV3-1; CDR3aa: CASSRAGTSGAQQYF
j_gene: TRBJ1-6; v_gene: TRBV20-1; CDR3aa: CSARGQTGHNSPLHF
j_gene: TRBJ2-1; v_gene: TRBV11-1; CDR3aa: CASSSSFLGLAGGGEQFF
j_gene: TRBJ2-2; v_gene: TRBV6-2/TRBV6-3; CDR3aa: CASSYARGDNTGELFF
j_gene: TRBJ2-2; v_gene: TRBV12-3/TRBV12-4; CDR3aa: CASSLRDRAPGELFF
j_gene: TRBJ2-3; v_gene: TRBV11-2; CDR3aa: CASSLSPLAPDTQYF
j_gene: TRBJ1-5; v_gene: TRBV6-2/TRBV6-3; CDR3aa: CASTITGLSGQPQHF
j_gene: TRBJ2-2; v_gene: TRBV20-1; CDR3aa: CSALQAPGSCFF
j_gene: TRBJ1-2; v_gene: TRBV7-2; CDR3aa: CASSPGGAGYGYTF
j_gene: TRBJ2-1; v_gene: TRBV9; CDR3aa: CATPPGVNEQFF
j_gene: TRBJ2-1; v_gene: TRBV3-1; CDR3aa: CASSDGTGDEQFF
j_gene: TRBJ2-1; v_gene: TRBV27; CDR3aa: CASSWLLLLAGGTRESYNEQFF
j_gene: TRBJ2-1; v_gene: TRBV19; CDR3aa: CASSFRPGTSGYYNEQFF
j_gene: TRBJ1-6; v_gene: TRBV12-3/TRBV12-4; CDR3aa: CATRESSYNSPLHF
j_gene: TRBJ2-1; v_gene: TRBV5-1; CDR3aa: CASNLVAGGLIYEQFF
j_gene: TRBJ2-7; v_gene: TRBV14; CDR3aa: CASSHPLGYEQYF